The entry below gives a single T cell receptor beta chain sequence along with its context. Its target is not known. Memory T cells were CD45RO+, naive were CD45RA+, sorted by FACS. The data originate from a study of regulatory dendritic cells for organ transplantation. General study findings and limits: Among resting subsets, memory CD8+ cells contained the most alloreactive clonotypes.

Profiling relied on immunoSEQ multiplex PCR, and the TCRdb table lists in-frame clones only, not all of them. The sample has 30,000 to 35,000 clones, roughly 91% seen once. With 8 bases removed from V and 1 base from J, the gap between germline ends came to 12 bases. This CDR3 is 14 amino acids long. The germline V gene encodes CDR1 MDHEN and CDR2 SYDVKM. This sequence joins TRBV28 and TRBJ2-1; maybe TRBD2 (5 bases). The material sequenced was naive CD4+ T cells from blood. Indicated subset: CD45RA+ naive T cells. The TCR originated in a human donor in good health. This chain's CDR3 is CASLSAGSYNEQFF. The DNA for the CDR3 is TGTGCCAGCCTTAGCGCGGGTTCCTACAATGAGCAGTTCTTC.